The 9 T cell receptor beta chains in this list originate from one sample, sequenced in a study of blood T cells in healthy people across ages. The use of a sample-barcoded 5' primer and a J-beta primer mix characterized a second PCR of about 7 to 12 cycles. TCRdb reprocessed the 5' RACE reads with MiXCR, giving one entry per CDR3 protein. The repertoire includes 1.6 million or so distinct CDR3 sequences, about 32% of them detected once, and about 11% sits in the top ten. The source material was blood. These receptors all come from a woman between 25 and 40 years old in good health.

In DNA, the CDR3 is TGCAGTGCTGCACAGGGGGTCAATCAGCCCCAGCATTTT. It encodes CSAAQGVNQPQHF. The chain combines TRBV20-1 with TRBJ1-5, with TRBD1 identical over 8 bases. Germline V gene sequence: CDR1 DFQATT, CDR2 SNEGSKA (reference sequence). The junction had 3 bases not matched to a gene; V was cut back by 5 bases and J by 3 bases. The CDR3 is 13 amino acids.

This clonotype is a singleton in its sample. This chain links TRBV18 with TRBJ1-4, with D unclear. Germline loops: CDR1 KGHSH, CDR2 LQKENI. Trimming removed 1 base from V and 7 bases from J, with 10 bases in between. The CDR3 runs 14 residues. CDR3 amino acids: CASSPLAGGEKLFF. The CDR3 region has the DNA TGTGCCAGCTCACCACTGGCGGGCGGTGAAAAACTGTTTTTT.

This clonotype was counted a few times. V and J are TRBV20-1 and TRBJ1-1, with no clear D. Germline V CDR1 and CDR2: DFQATT, SNEGSKA (reference sequence). Trimming took off 0 bases at V and 2 bases at J, with 7 bases between the two ends. The CDR3 runs to 13 residues. CDR3 sequence: CSARDRFNTEAFF. In nucleotides, the CDR3 is TGCAGTGCTAGAGATCGGTTCAACACTGAAGCTTTCTTT.

This clonotype appeared a few times. The V gene is TRBV11-2, the J gene TRBJ2-7; 12 bases agree with TRBD1. Trimming removed 1 base from V and 4 bases from J; junction bases left unmatched: 5. The CDR3 extends over 16 amino acids. Germline V CDR1 and CDR2: SGHAT, FQNNGV. CDR3 residues: CASSLGGDRGPYEQYF. The CDR3 DNA is TGTGCCAGCAGCTTAGGCGGGGACAGGGGGCCGTACGAGCAGTACTTC.

The sample holds a few counts of this clonotype. The chain couples TRBV12-3 or TRBV12-4 to TRBJ1-1; D not resolved. CDR3 length equals 14 residues. The V end lost 2 bases, the J end lost 5 bases, and 12 bases lay between the germline ends. CDR3 sequence: CASSLPPGRTEAFF. The CDR3 coding sequence is TGTGCCAGCAGTTTACCCCCCGGGAGGACTGAAGCTTTCTTT.

This clonotype appeared a few times. CDR3 DNA sequence: TGCAGTGCTAGTAGTAGCGGGAGGTACAATGAGCAGTTCTTC. As protein: CSASSSGRYNEQFF. The V gene is TRBV20-1, the J gene TRBJ2-1, with 10 bases identical to TRBD2. The junction had 3 bases not matched to a gene; V was cut back by 3 bases and J by 4 bases. This CDR3 has 14 amino acids. The germline CDR1 and CDR2 sequences are DFQATT and SNEGSKA (reference sequence).

J is TRBJ1-2 and V is TRBV4-1, with 7 nucleotides matching TRBD1. Germline-derived CDR1 and CDR2 are MGHRA and YSYEKL. After removal of 1 base from V and 4 bases from J, the junction contained 12 bases not matched to a gene. The CDR3 is made up of 17 amino acids. CDR3 coding DNA: TGCGCCAGCAGCCAAGCCCACCCCAAGACAGGGCCCTATGGCTACACCTTC. Its translation: CASSQAHPKTGPYGYTF.

The V and J genes are TRBV12-3 or TRBV12-4 and TRBJ2-2; 7 nucleotides line up with TRBD1. With V trimmed by 3 bases and J by 5 bases, 6 bases remained unmatched. The CDR3 extends over 15 amino acids. DNA of the CDR3: TGTGCCAGCAGTTTTAAGGGGGCGCTTACCGGGGAGCTGTTTTTT. As protein: CASSFKGALTGELFF.

The CDR3 reads CASERTSGETQYF. The DNA of the CDR3 is TGTGCCAGCGAGCGGACTAGCGGGGAGACCCAGTACTTC. The gene calls are TRBV5-5 and TRBJ2-5; TRBD2 matches 11 bases. CDR3 length: 13 amino acids. The V gene end was trimmed by 7 bases and the J gene end by 5 bases; junction bases not matched to a gene: 4. Germline V gene data show CDR1 as SGHKS and CDR2 as YYEKEE (reference sequence).